This T cell receptor (beta chain) was captured by sequencing in a study of blood T cell repertoires in COVID-19. The wider study: Collection of acute and convalescent COVID-19 samples took place in the United States, Italy and Spain. T cells, B-cell-depleted T cells, or PBMCs provided the cDNA or gDNA that served as material.

In the authors' workflow: Using reference gene primer amplification, nucleated cell counts were estimated. Libraries were prepared by immunoSEQ multiplex PCR; TCRdb keeps only in-frame clonotypes and omits some of them. V and J calls and clone size follow that table, whereas D and trimming were derived from the DNA. The table lists about 210,000 clones, around 83% of them singletons, with 8% to 10% in the top ten. V dropped 6 bases and J dropped 1 base, with 19 bases sitting between them. Germline values: CDR1 MDHEN, CDR2 SYDVKM. The CDR3 runs 16 residues. The V and J genes are TRBV28 and TRBJ2-7, with D possibly matching TRBD1 (5 bases). Sequencing input: peripheral blood. This TCR came from a woman aged 45 to 65 with acute or convalescent COVID-19. The CDR3 DNA is TGTGCCAGCAGACACAACACAGGCCTACCTTCCTACGAGCAGTACTTC. This codes for CASRHNTGLPSYEQYF.